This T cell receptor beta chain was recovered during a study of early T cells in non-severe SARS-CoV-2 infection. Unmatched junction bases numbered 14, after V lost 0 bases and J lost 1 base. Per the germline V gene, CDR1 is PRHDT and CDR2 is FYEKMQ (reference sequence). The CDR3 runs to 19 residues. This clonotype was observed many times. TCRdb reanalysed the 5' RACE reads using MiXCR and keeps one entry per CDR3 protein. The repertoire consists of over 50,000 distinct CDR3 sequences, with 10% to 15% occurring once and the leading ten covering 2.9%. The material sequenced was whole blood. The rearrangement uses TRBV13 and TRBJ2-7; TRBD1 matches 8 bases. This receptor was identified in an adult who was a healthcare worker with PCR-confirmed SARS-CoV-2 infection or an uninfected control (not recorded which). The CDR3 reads CASSLGPSVDRAKSYEQYF. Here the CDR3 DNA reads TGTGCCAGCAGCTTAGGCCCCTCCGTGGACAGGGCTAAGTCCTACGAGCAGTACTTC.